The rows below give T cell receptor beta chains drawn from one sample of a study of cytomegalovirus exposure and HLA in healthy donors. Assay: immunoSEQ multiplex PCR; the TCRdb copy retains only in-frame clones and omits some. Of fewer than 150,000 clones listed, approximately 80% were seen once; the top ten hold approximately 1.2%. The specimen sequenced was PBMCs. These receptors all come from a man between 45 and 60 years old in good health and CMV-seronegative. CDR3s include the opening cysteine and the closing phenylalanine or tryptophan. D genes are given only for firm matches. Only some rows state a clone size, as once, few, many or a class for expanded clones.

abundance: few
d_gene: .
j_gene: TRBJ2-2
v_gene: TRBV6-6
CDR3nt: TGTGCCAGCAGTTACTCAAGAATAGCGAACACCGGGGAGCTGTTTTTT
CDR3aa: CASSYSRIANTGELFF

abundance: .
d_gene: TRBD2
j_gene: TRBJ2-7
v_gene: TRBV7-9
CDR3nt: TGTGCCAGCAGCGATACCCGCCGGGACTACTACGAGCAGTACTTC
CDR3aa: CASSDTRRDYYEQYF

abundance: .
d_gene: TRBD2
j_gene: TRBJ2-7
v_gene: TRBV13
CDR3nt: TGTGCCAGCAGCCCTTTAGCGGGCAAGCAGTACTTC
CDR3aa: CASSPLAGKQYF

abundance: few
d_gene: TRBD2
j_gene: TRBJ2-5
v_gene: TRBV5-4
CDR3nt: TGTGCCAGCAGCGACCAAAGCGGGAGAGGGTGGGGAGAGACCCAGTACTTC
CDR3aa: CASSDQSGRGWGETQYF

abundance: .
d_gene: .
j_gene: TRBJ2-1
v_gene: TRBV18
CDR3nt: TGTGCCAGCTCACCACGGCTAGACAGCTCCTACAATGAGCAGTTCTTC
CDR3aa: CASSPRLDSSYNEQFF

abundance: few
d_gene: .
j_gene: TRBJ1-1
v_gene: TRBV7-9
CDR3nt: TGTGCCAGCAGCTCGGTGGACACCCGAGTTTTCTTT
CDR3aa: CASSSVDTRVFF

abundance: .
d_gene: .
j_gene: TRBJ1-4
v_gene: TRBV19
CDR3nt: TGTGCCAGTAGTATGGTACAGGGAACTAATGAAAAACTGTTTTTT
CDR3aa: CASSMVQGTNEKLFF

abundance: .
d_gene: .
j_gene: TRBJ2-7
v_gene: TRBV2
CDR3nt: TGTGCCAGCACTGGACAGACCTACGAGCAGTACTTC
CDR3aa: CASTGQTYEQYF

abundance: .
d_gene: TRBD1
j_gene: TRBJ1-5
v_gene: TRBV6-6
CDR3nt: TGTGCCAGCAGTTACGGGGGACAGGGGAATCAGCCCCAGCATTTT
CDR3aa: CASSYGGQGNQPQHF

abundance: .
d_gene: .
j_gene: TRBJ2-5
v_gene: TRBV6-5
CDR3nt: TGTGCCAGCAGCGCGGACTACCTGCAGCAGTACTTC
CDR3aa: CASSADYLQQYF

abundance: .
d_gene: .
j_gene: TRBJ2-2
v_gene: TRBV7-9
CDR3nt: TGTGCCAGCAGCTTCGGCGGGGAGCTGTTTTTT
CDR3aa: CASSFGGELFF

abundance: .
d_gene: TRBD1
j_gene: TRBJ1-1
v_gene: TRBV18
CDR3nt: TGTGCCAGCTCACCCGGACAGGGAAGGAACACTGAAGCTTTCTTT
CDR3aa: CASSPGQGRNTEAFF

abundance: .
d_gene: TRBD1
j_gene: TRBJ2-5
v_gene: TRBV2
CDR3nt: TGTGCCAGCAGTGAGGCAGGGGGATTGGTAACCCAGTACTTC
CDR3aa: CASSEAGGLVTQYF

abundance: .
d_gene: TRBD2
j_gene: TRBJ2-5
v_gene: TRBV28
CDR3nt: TGTGCCAGCAGTTCTGGACTAGCGGGAGTCGTGGAGACCCAGTACTTC
CDR3aa: CASSSGLAGVVETQYF

abundance: .
d_gene: .
j_gene: TRBJ1-2
v_gene: TRBV4-2
CDR3nt: TGTGCCAGCAGCCAAGCCAGGCAAGCTAACTATGGCTACACCTTC
CDR3aa: CASSQARQANYGYTF

abundance: .
d_gene: TRBD2
j_gene: TRBJ2-7
v_gene: TRBV19
CDR3nt: TGTGCCAGTTGGGCCCGAACGGGACTAGTTGTCGAGCAGTACTTC
CDR3aa: CASWARTGLVVEQYF

abundance: few
d_gene: .
j_gene: TRBJ1-1
v_gene: TRBV7-8
CDR3nt: TGTGCCAGCAGCTTAGCGGGTGGGAGGGCTTATAACACTGAAGCTTTCTTT
CDR3aa: CASSLAGGRAYNTEAFF

abundance: .
d_gene: TRBD1
j_gene: TRBJ2-4
v_gene: TRBV29-1
CDR3nt: TGCAGCGTTGATTATGGGACAGGCGGAACCAAAAACATTCAGTACTTC
CDR3aa: CSVDYGTGGTKNIQYF

abundance: .
d_gene: .
j_gene: TRBJ1-2
v_gene: TRBV4-3
CDR3nt: TGCGCCAGCAGCCAAGATATAGCGAGGAGCTATGGCTACACCTTC
CDR3aa: CASSQDIARSYGYTF

abundance: .
d_gene: TRBD1
j_gene: TRBJ1-3
v_gene: TRBV11-2
CDR3nt: TGTGCCAGCAGCAAAACAGGGGCTACTGGAAACACCATATATTTT
CDR3aa: CASSKTGATGNTIYF

abundance: .
d_gene: .
j_gene: TRBJ2-7
v_gene: TRBV5-1
CDR3nt: TGCGCCAGCAGCTTGGAACCCGGGAGATCACGCGAGCAGTACTTC
CDR3aa: CASSLEPGRSREQYF

abundance: .
d_gene: TRBD2
j_gene: TRBJ2-3
v_gene: TRBV2
CDR3nt: TGTGCCAGCAGAGCCGGGACTAGCGGGAGGAATAGGGCAGATACGCAGTATTTT
CDR3aa: CASRAGTSGRNRADTQYF

abundance: .
d_gene: TRBD1
j_gene: TRBJ2-5
v_gene: TRBV18
CDR3nt: TGTGCCAGCTCCGTAAGGACAGGAGAGACCCAGTACTTC
CDR3aa: CASSVRTGETQYF

abundance: .
d_gene: .
j_gene: TRBJ2-1
v_gene: TRBV7-2
CDR3nt: TGTGCCAGCAGCTTGCGACGGGAGACGATTGAGCAGTTCTTC
CDR3aa: CASSLRRETIEQFF

abundance: .
d_gene: TRBD2
j_gene: TRBJ2-3
v_gene: TRBV11-1
CDR3nt: TGTGCCAGCAGCGCCCTAGCGGAGGACACAGATACGCAGTATTTT
CDR3aa: CASSALAEDTDTQYF

abundance: .
d_gene: .
j_gene: TRBJ1-5
v_gene: TRBV27
CDR3nt: TGTGCCAGCAGATCTACAGGGCTAGAGCAGCCCCAGCATTTT
CDR3aa: CASRSTGLEQPQHF

abundance: .
d_gene: .
j_gene: TRBJ2-4
v_gene: TRBV29-1
CDR3nt: TGCAGCGTTGGGACACCGACCAAAAACATTCAGTACTTC
CDR3aa: CSVGTPTKNIQYF